This T cell receptor beta chain appears in the sequencing data of a study of regulatory T cells in long-lasting Graves disease. Findings and limits, study-wide: Study of thyroid tissue was not done, with only peripheral blood studied. Persistent cases favored TRBV28, TRBJ1-2 and TRBJ2-5.

Time point described: persistent/refractory GD, antithyroid drugs over 5 years with positive TRAb. After RNA was extracted from PBMCs, the TCR library was made from it. Enrollment of patients was through an endocrinology department in Xi'an, China. Arm-PCR with iRepertoire HTBI primers amplified the CDR3 regions for these TCR beta libraries. Original handling: Across samples, roughly 58 TRBV and 13 to 15 TRBJ segments were found. In TCRdb, the multiplex PCR reads were re-called with MiXCR into one record per CDR3 protein. TCRdb assigned the V and J calls; the authors' analysis was not used. The sample has around 340,000 distinct CDR3 sequences, about 18% seen once. Germline V gives CDR1 SQVTM, CDR2 ANQGSEA. CDR3 length: 13 residues. J gave up 4 bases and V 4 bases, and 6 bases lay outside the gene matches. A word on this clonotype: Its antigen is unidentified.

The chain combines TRBV29-1 with TRBJ1-1, with 7 positions matching TRBD1. Sequenced material: peripheral blood mononuclear cells (PBMCs), taken when the disease was refractory, from a patient treated with antithyroid drugs. This clonotype was sampled from a female donor with Graves disease. CDR3 bases: TGCAGCGTTGCACCGACAGGGTTCACTGAAGCTTTCTTT. Translated, it gives CSVAPTGFTEAFF.